These 6 T cell receptor beta chains were sequenced from one sample in a study of CD8 T cells in Susac syndrome. An amount of RNA that ranged from 0.5 to 1 ug was reverse transcribed with random hexamers. A single record per CDR3 protein comes from TCRdb applying MiXCR to the immunoSEQ multiplex PCR reads. The sample consists of about 210,000 distinct CDR3 sequences, around 95% of them appearing once. The sequenced material came from CD4+ T cells from PBMCs. These receptors were taken from a human donor with multiple sclerosis.

The chain combines TRBV29-1 with TRBJ1-1; D remains ambiguous. V was cut by 7 bases and J by 4 bases, with 13 bases left in between. This CDR3 has 12 residues. CDR1 is SQVTM and CDR2 is ANQGSEA in the germline V gene. This CDR3 is CSAEGRGTEAFF. CDR3 in DNA: TGCAGCGCGGAGGGCCGGGGCACTGAAGCTTTCTTT. Full variable domain (missing parts from reference TRBV29-1 and TRBJ1-1): SAVISQKPSRDICQRGTSLTIQCQVDSQVTMMFWYRQQPGQSLTLIATANQGSEATYESGFVIDKFPISRPNLTFSTLTVSNMSPEDSSIYLCSAEGRGTEAFFGQGTRLTVV.

The chain employs TRBV6-5 and TRBJ1-6; 9 bases agree with TRBD1. Per germline, CDR1 MNHEY and CDR2 SVGAGI. Trimming took 7 bases from V and 10 from J; bases not matched to a gene: 8. The CDR3 is 14 amino acids. The CDR3 DNA follows: TGTGCCAGCAACGTGGACAGGGGCGGATCACCCCTCCACTTT. It specifies CASNVDRGGSPLHF.

J is TRBJ1-2 and V is TRBV29-1, with 7 bases aligning to TRBD1. The CDR3 is 12 amino acids. Per the germline V gene, CDR1 is SQVTM and CDR2 is ANQGSEA. Losses at the gene ends were 8 bases for V and 3 bases for J; bases not matched to a gene: 6. In DNA form, the CDR3 reads TGCAGCCCAGGACAGGCCGACTATGGCTACACCTTC. Protein sequence: CSPGQADYGYTF. Full variable domain (remainder filled in from reference TRBV29-1 and TRBJ1-2): SAVISQKPSRDICQRGTSLTIQCQVDSQVTMMFWYRQQPGQSLTLIATANQGSEATYESGFVIDKFPISRPNLTFSTLTVSNMSPEDSSIYLCSPGQADYGYTFGSGTRLTVV.

The chain is built from TRBV6-5 and TRBJ1-1, with D uncertain. Germline lookup yields CDR1 MNHEY and CDR2 SVGAGI. Trimming took 5 bases from V and 7 from J, leaving 11 bases between them. CDR3 length equals 12 residues. The CDR3 nucleotides are TGTGCCAGCAGTGAACCCTCGGTTGAAGCTTTCTTT. Residues: CASSEPSVEAFF.

The chain employs TRBV3-1 and TRBJ1-5, with D hard to call. CDR3 length: 15 residues. V was cut by 4 bases and J by 1 base, with 11 bases left in between. Germline CDR1 and CDR2: LGHDT and YNNKEL (reference sequence). Written as DNA, the CDR3 is TGTGCCAGCAGCCCCGCCATAAGCAGCAATCAGCCCCAGCATTTT. It specifies CASSPAISSNQPQHF. Based on the CDR3 plus reference TRBV3-1 and TRBJ1-5, the full variable domain is DTAVSQTPKYLVTQMGNDKSIKCEQNLGHDTMYWYKQDSKKFLKIMFSYNNKELIINETVPNRFSPKSPDKAHLNLHINSLELGDSAVYFCASSPAISSNQPQHFGDGTRLSIL.

This sequence joins TRBV12-3 or TRBV12-4 and TRBJ1-5, with D perhaps matching TRBD1 (5 bases). This CDR3 is built from 14 residues. V was cut by 3 bases and J by 7 bases, with 13 bases left in between. As DNA, the CDR3 is TGTGCCAGCAGTTTCAGGAGCGGGGGACAGCCCCAGCATTTT. It specifies CASSFRSGGQPQHF.